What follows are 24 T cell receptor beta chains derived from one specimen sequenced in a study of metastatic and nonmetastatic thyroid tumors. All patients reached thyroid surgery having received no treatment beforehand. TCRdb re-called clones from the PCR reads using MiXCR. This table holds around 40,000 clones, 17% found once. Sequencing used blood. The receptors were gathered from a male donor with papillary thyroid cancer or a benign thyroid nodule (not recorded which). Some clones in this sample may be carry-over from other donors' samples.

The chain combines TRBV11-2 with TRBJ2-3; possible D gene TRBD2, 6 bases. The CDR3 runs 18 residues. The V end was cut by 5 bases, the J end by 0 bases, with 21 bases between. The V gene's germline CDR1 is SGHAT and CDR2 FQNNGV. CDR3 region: CASSPRGRRGTSTDTQYF. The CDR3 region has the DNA TGTGCCAGCAGCCCCCGGGGACGGCGGGGAACTAGCACAGATACGCAGTATTTT.

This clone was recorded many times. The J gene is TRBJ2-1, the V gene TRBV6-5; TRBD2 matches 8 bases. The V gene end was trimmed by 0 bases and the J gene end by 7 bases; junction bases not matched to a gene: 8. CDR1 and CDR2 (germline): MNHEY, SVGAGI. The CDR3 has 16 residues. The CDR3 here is CASSYSSSGTLNEQFF. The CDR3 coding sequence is TGTGCCAGCAGTTACTCGAGTAGCGGGACGTTAAATGAGCAGTTCTTC.

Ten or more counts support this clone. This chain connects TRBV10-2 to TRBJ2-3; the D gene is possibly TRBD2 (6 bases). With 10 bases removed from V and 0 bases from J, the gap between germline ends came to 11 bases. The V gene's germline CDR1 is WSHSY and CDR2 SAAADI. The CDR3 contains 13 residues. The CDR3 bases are TGCGCCACCCTAGCGACTAGCACAGATACGCAGTATTTT. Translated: CATLATSTDTQYF.

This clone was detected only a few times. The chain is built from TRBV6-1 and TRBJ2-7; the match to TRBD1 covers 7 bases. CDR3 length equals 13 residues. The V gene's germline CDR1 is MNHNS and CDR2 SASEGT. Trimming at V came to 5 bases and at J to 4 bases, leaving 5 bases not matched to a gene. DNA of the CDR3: TGTGCCAGCAGTACAGGGGTTCCTTACGAGCAGTACTTC. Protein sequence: CASSTGVPYEQYF.

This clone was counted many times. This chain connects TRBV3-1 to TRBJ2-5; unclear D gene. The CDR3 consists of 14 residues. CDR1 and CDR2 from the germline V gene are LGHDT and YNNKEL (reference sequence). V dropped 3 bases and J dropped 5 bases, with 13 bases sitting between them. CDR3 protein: CASSQRQRRETQYF. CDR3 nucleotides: TGTGCCAGCAGCCAGCGCCAACGAAGGGAGACCCAGTACTTC.

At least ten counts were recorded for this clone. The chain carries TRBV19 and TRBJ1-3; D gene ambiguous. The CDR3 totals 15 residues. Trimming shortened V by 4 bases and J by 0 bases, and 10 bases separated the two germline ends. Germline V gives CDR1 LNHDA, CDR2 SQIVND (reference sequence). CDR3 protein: CASSTSGSSGNTIYF. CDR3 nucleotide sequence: TGTGCCAGTAGTACCTCCGGTAGCTCTGGAAACACCATATATTTT.

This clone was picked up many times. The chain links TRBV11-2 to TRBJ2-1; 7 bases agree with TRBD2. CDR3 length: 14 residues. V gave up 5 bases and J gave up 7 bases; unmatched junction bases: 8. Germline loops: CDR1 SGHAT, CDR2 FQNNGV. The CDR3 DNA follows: TGTGCCAGCAGCCAAAGCGGGAATCGGAATGAGCAGTTCTTC. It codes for CASSQSGNRNEQFF.

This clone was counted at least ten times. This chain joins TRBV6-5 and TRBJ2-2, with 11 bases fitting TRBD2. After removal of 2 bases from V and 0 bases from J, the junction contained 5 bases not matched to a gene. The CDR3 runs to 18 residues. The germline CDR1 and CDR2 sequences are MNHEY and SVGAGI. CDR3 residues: CASSYGLAGGPNTGELFF. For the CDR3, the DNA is TGTGCCAGCAGTTACGGGCTAGCGGGAGGCCCGAACACCGGGGAGCTGTTTTTT.

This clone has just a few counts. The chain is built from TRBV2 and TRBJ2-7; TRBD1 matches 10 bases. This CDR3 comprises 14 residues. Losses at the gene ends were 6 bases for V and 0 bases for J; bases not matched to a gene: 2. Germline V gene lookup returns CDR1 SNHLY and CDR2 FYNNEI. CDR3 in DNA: TGTGCCAGCAGGGACAGGGGGACCTCCTACGAGCAGTACTTC. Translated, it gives CASRDRGTSYEQYF.

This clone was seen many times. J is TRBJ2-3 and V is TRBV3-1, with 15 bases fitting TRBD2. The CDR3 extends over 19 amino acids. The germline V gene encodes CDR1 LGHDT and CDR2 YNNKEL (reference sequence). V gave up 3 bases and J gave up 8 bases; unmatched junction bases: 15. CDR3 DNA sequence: TGTGCCAGCAGCCACCAATCCGGACTAGCGGGAGGGCCACAGGGTACGCAGTATTTT. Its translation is CASSHQSGLAGGPQGTQYF.

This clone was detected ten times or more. The CDR3 DNA is TGCGCCAGCAGCTTATTTAGCGGGTCGGAGACAGATACGCAGTATTTT. The encoded protein is CASSLFSGSETDTQYF. J is TRBJ2-3 and V is TRBV5-1; TRBD2 agrees at 7 bases. The CDR3 runs to 16 residues. V gave up 2 bases and J gave up 3 bases; unmatched junction bases: 9. Germline assignment: CDR1 SGHRS and CDR2 YFSETQ.

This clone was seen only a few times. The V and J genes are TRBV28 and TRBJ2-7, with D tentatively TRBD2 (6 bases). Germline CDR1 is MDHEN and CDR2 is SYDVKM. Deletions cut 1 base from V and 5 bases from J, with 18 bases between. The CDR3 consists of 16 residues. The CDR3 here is CASSLSSREFSDEQYF. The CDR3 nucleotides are TGTGCCAGCAGTTTATCTAGTCGGGAGTTTTCCGACGAGCAGTACTTC.

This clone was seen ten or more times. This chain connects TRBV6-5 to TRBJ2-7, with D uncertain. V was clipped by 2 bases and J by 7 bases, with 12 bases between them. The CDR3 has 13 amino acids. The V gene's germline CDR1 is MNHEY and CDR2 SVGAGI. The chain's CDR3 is CASSYPTVQEQYF. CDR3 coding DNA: TGTGCCAGCAGTTACCCTACCGTACAGGAGCAGTACTTC.

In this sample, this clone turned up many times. The CDR3 DNA follows: TGTGCCAGCAGTTCCCACGGGACAGACTACGAGCAGTACTTC. As protein: CASSSHGTDYEQYF. This chain links TRBV2 with TRBJ2-7; 7 nucleotides agree with TRBD1. This CDR3 region has 14 residues. The junction had 7 bases not matched to a gene; V was cut back by 5 bases and J by 3 bases. From germline, CDR1 is SNHLY and CDR2 FYNNEI.

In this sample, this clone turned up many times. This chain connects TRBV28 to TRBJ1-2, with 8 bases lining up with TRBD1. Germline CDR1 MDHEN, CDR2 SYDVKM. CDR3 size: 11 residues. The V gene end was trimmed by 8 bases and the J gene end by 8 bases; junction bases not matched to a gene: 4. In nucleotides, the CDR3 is TGTGCCAGCGGACGGACAGGGGGCTACACCTTC. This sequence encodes CASGRTGGYTF.

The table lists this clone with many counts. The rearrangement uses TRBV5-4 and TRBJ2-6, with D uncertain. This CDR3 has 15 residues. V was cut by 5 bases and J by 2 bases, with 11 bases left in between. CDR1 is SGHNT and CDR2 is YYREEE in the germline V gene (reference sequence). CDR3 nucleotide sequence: TGTGCCAGCAGACAGTTCCTACCTGGGGCCAACGTCCTGACTTTC. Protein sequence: CASRQFLPGANVLTF.

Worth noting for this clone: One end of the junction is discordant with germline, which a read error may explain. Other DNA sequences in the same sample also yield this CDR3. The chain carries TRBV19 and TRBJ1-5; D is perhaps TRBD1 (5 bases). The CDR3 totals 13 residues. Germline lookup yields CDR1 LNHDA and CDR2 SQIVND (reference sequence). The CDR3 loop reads CASGWGNNQPQHF. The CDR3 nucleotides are TGTGCCTCCGGGTGGGGGAACAACCAGCCCCAACATTTT. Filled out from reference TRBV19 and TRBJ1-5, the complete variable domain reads DGGITQSPKYLFRKEGQNVTLSCEQNLNHDAMYWYRQDPGQGLRLIYYSQIVNDFQKGDIAEGYSVSREKKESFPLTVTSAQKNPTAFYLCASGWGNNQPQHFGDGTRLSIL.

The CDR3 spells CASSLWTGDNEKLFF. Here the CDR3 DNA reads TGTGCCAGCAGCCTGTGGACGGGTGATAATGAAAAACTGTTTTTT. The chain has TRBV7-6 and TRBJ1-4; D gene unclear. From germline, CDR1 is SGHVS and CDR2 FNYEAQ. The CDR3 loop spans 15 amino acids. The germline V and J ends were trimmed by 5 bases and 4 bases, with 14 bases remaining between them.

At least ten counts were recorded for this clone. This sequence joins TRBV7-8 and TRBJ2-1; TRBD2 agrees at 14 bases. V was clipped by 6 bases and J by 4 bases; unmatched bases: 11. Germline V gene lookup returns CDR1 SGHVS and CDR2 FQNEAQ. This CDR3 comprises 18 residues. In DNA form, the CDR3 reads TGTGCCAGCAGATCCCGACTAGCGGGAGGGCCAAAATACAATGAGCAGTTCTTC. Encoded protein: CASRSRLAGGPKYNEQFF.

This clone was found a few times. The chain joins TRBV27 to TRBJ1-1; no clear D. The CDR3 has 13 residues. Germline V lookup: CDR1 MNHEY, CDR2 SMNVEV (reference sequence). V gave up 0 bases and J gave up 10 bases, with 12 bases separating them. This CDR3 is CASSLSPAEGAFF. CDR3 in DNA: TGTGCCAGCAGTTTATCTCCCGCTGAGGGAGCTTTCTTT.

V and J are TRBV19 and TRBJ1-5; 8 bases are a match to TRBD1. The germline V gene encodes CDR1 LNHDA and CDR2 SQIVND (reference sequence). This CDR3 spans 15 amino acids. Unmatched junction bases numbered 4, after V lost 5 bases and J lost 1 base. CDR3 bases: TGTGCCAGTAGTGACAGGGGCTTAAGCAATCAGCCCCAGCATTTT. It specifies CASSDRGLSNQPQHF.

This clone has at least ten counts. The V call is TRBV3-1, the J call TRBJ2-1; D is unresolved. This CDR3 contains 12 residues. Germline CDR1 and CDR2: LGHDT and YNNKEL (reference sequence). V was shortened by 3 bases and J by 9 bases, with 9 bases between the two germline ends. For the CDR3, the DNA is TGTGCCAGCAGCCACGGCGCGGCTGAGCAGTTCTTC. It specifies CASSHGAAEQFF.

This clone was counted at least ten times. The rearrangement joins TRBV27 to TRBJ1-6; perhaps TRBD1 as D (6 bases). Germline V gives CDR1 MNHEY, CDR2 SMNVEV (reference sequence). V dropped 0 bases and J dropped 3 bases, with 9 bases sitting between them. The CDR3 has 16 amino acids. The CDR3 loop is CASSLSAQGYNSPLHF. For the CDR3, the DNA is TGTGCCAGCAGTTTATCTGCACAGGGCTATAATTCACCCCTCCACTTT.

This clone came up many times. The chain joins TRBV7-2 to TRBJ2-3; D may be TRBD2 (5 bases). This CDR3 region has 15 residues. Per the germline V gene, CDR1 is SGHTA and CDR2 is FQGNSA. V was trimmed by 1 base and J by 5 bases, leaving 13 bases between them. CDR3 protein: CASSLGPLGGDTQYF. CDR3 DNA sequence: TGTGCCAGCAGCTTAGGACCTCTCGGAGGAGATACGCAGTATTTT.